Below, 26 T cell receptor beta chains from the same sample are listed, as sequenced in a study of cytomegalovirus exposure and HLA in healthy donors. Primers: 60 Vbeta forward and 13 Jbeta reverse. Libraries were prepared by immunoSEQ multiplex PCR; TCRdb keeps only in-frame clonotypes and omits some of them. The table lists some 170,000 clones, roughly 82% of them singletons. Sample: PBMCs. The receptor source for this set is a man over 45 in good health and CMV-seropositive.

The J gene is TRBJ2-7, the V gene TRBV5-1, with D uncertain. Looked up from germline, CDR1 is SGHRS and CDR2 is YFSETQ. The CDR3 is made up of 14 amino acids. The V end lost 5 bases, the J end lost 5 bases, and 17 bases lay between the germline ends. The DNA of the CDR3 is TGCGCCAGCAGTTTAGCCCCCTCCTATGACGAGCAGTACTTC. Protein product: CASSLAPSYDEQYF.

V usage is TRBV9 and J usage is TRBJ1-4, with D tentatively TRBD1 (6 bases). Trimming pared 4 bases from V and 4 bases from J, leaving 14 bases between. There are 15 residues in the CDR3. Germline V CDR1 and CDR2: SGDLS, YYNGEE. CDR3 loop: CASSRGDTLNEKLFF. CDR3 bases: TGTGCCAGCAGCCGAGGGGACACGCTTAATGAAAAACTGTTTTTT.

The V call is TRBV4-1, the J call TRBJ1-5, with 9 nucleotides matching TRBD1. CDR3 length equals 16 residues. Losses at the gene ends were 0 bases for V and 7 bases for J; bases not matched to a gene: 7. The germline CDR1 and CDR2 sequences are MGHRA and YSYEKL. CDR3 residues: CASSQDSPQGAQPQHF. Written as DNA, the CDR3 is TGCGCCAGCAGCCAAGACTCCCCACAGGGGGCACAGCCCCAGCATTTT.

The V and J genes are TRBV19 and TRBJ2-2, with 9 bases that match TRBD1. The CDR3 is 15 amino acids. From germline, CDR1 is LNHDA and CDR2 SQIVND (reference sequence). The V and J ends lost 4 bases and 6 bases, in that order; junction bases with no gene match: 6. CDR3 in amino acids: CASSTRDRAPGELFF. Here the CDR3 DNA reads TGTGCCAGTAGTACACGGGACAGGGCACCCGGGGAGCTGTTTTTT. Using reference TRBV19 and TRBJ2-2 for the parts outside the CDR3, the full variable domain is DGGITQSPKYLFRKEGQNVTLSCEQNLNHDAMYWYRQDPGQGLRLIYYSQIVNDFQKGDIAEGYSVSREKKESFPLTVTSAQKNPTAFYLCASSTRDRAPGELFFGEGSRLTVL.

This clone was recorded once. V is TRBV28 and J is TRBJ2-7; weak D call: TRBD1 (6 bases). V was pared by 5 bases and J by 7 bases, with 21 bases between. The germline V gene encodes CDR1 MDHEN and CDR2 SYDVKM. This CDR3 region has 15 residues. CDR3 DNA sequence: TGTGCCAGCAGTCCCTTAGGACAGCCCCGGAGGGAGCAGTACTTC. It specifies CASSPLGQPRREQYF.

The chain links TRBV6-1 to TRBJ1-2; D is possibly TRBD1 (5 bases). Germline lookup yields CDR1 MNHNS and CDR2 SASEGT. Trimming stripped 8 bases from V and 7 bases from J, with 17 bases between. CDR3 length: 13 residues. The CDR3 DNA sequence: TGTGCCAGCGATTCGGGCAGGGTAATTGGCTACACCTTC. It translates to CASDSGRVIGYTF.

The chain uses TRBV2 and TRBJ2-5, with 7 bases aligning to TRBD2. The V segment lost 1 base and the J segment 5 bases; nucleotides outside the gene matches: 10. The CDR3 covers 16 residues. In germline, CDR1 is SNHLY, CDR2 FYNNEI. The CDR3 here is CASSEVPAGVIETQYF. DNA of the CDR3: TGTGCCAGCAGTGAAGTCCCGGCGGGGGTTATTGAGACCCAGTACTTC.

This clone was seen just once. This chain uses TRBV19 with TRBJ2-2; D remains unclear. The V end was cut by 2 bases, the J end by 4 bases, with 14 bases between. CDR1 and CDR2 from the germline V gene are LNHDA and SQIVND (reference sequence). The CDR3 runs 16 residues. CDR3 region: CASSIPPRFSTGELFF. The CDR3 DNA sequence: TGTGCCAGTAGTATACCCCCCAGGTTCAGCACCGGGGAGCTGTTTTTT.

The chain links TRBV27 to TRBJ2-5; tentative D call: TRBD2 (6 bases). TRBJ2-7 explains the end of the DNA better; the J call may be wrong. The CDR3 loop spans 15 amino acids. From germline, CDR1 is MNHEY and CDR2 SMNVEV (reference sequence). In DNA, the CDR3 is TGTGCCAGCAGTTCCGGGATAGCTGGGGGGTACGAGCAGTACTTC. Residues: CASSSGIAGGYEQYF.

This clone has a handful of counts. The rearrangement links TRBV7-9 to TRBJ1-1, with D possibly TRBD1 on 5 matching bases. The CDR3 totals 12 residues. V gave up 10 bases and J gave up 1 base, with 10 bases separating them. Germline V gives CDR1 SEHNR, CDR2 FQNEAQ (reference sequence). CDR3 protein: CANTGGNTEAFF. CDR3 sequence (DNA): TGTGCCAACACGGGGGGGAACACTGAAGCTTTCTTT. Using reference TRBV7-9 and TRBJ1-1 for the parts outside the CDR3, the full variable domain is DTGVSQNPRHKITKRGQNVTFRCDPISEHNRLYWYRQTLGQGPEFLTYFQNEAQLEKSRLLSDRFSAERPKGSFSTLEIQRTEQGDSAMYLCANTGGNTEAFFGQGTRLTVV.

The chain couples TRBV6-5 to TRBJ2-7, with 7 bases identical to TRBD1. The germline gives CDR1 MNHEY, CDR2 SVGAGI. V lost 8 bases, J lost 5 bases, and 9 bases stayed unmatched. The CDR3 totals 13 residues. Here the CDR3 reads CASQRDSAHEQYF. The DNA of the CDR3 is TGTGCCAGCCAACGGGACAGTGCCCACGAGCAGTACTTC.

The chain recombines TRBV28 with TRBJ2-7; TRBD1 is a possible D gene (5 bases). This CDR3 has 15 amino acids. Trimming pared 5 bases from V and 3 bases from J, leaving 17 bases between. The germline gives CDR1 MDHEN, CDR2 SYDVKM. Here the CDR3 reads CASSPVWGNHYEQYF. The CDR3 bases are TGTGCCAGCAGTCCCGTGTGGGGCAATCACTACGAGCAGTACTTC.

The CDR3 DNA reads TGTGCCACCAGCAGAGAAGGCAGGGCCAACTCCTACGAGCAGTACTTC. This translates into CATSREGRANSYEQYF. V is TRBV15 and J is TRBJ2-7, with D possibly matching TRBD1 (5 bases). The germline V and J ends were trimmed by 0 bases and 0 bases, with 12 bases remaining between them. The CDR3 has 16 amino acids. The germline gives CDR1 LNHNV, CDR2 YYDKDF (reference sequence).

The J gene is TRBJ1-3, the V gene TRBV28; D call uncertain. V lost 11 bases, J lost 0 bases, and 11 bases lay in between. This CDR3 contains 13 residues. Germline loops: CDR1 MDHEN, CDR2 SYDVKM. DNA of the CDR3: TGTGCCGGAGGAGAGGGCTCTGGAAACACCATATATTTT. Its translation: CAGGEGSGNTIYF.

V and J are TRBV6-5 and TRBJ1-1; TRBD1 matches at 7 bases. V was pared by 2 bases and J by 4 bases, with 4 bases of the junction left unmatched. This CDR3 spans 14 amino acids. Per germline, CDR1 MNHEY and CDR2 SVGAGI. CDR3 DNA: TGTGCCAGCAGTTACACAGGGGTGGCCACTGAAGCTTTCTTT. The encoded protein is CASSYTGVATEAFF.

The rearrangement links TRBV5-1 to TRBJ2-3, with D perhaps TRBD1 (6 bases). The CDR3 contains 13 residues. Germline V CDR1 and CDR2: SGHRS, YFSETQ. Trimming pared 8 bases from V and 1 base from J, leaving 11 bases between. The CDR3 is CARQGAGTDTQYF. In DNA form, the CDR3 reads TGCGCCAGACAGGGAGCTGGCACAGATACGCAGTATTTT.

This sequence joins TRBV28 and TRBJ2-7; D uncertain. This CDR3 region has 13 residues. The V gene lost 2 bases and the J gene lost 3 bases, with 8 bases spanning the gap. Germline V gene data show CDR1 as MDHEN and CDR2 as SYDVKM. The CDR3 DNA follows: TGTGCCAGCAGTTTAGTGGGCCTCTACGAGCAGTACTTC. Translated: CASSLVGLYEQYF.

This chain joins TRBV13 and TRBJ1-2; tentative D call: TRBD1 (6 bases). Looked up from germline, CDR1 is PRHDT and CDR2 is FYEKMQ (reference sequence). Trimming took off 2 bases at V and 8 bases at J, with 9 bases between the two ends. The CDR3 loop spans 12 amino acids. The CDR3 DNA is TGTGCCAGCAGCTTAACAGGGACCGGCTACACCTTC. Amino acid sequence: CASSLTGTGYTF.

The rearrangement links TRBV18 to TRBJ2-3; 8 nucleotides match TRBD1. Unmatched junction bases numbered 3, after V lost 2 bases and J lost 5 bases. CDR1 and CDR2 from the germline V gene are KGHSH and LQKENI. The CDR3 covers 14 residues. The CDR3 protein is CASSPTGGIDTQYF. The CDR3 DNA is TGTGCCAGCTCACCAACAGGGGGAATAGATACGCAGTATTTT.

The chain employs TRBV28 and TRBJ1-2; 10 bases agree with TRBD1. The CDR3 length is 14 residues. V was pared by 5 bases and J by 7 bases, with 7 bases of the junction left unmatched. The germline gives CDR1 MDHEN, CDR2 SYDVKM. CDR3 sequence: CASSLGQGTGGYTF. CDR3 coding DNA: TGTGCCAGCAGTCTGGGACAGGGGACAGGTGGCTACACCTTC.

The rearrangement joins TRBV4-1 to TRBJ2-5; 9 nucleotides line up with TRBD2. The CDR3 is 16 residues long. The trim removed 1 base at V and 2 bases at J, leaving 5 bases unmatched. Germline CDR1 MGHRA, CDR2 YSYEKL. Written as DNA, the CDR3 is TGCGCCAGCAGCCAAGGCGGGGGGGAAGTACAAGAGACCCAGTACTTC. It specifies CASSQGGGEVQETQYF.

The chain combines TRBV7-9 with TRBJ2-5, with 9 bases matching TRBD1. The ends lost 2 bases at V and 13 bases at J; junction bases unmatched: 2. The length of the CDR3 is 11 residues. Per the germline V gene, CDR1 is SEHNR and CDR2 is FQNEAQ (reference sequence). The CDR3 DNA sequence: TGTGCCAGCAGCTTAACAGGGGGCCCGTACTTC. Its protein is CASSLTGGPYF.

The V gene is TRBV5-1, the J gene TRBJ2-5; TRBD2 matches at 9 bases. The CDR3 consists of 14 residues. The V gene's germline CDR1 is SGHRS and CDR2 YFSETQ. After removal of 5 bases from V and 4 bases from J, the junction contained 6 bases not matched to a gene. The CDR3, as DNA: TGCGCCAGCAGGGAGCGGGGGGCCCTAGAGACCCAGTACTTC. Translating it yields CASRERGALETQYF.

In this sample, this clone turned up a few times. The CDR3 coding sequence is TGTGCCTGGAGTGATACAGGCCCCCAGCATTTT. As protein: CAWSDTGPQHF. V gene TRBV30 combines with J gene TRBJ1-5, with a weak D call TRBD1 (5 bases). Per the germline V gene, CDR1 is GTSNPN and CDR2 is SVGIG (reference sequence). This CDR3 spans 11 amino acids. V gave up 1 base and J gave up 10 bases, with 8 bases separating them.

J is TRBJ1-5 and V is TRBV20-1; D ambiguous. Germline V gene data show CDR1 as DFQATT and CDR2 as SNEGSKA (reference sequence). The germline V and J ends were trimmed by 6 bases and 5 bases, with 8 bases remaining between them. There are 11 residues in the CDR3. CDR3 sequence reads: CSASTDQPQHF. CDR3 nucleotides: TGCAGTGCCTCGACTGATCAGCCCCAGCATTTT.

The CDR3, as DNA: TGCGCCAGCAGCTTGGGGGCCGGGAGAGACGAGCAGTACTTC. Protein: CASSLGAGRDEQYF. V and J are TRBV5-1 and TRBJ2-7; possible D gene TRBD2, 6 bases. The CDR3 is 14 residues long. Germline V CDR1 and CDR2: SGHRS, YFSETQ. The V gene lost 0 bases and the J gene lost 5 bases, with 12 bases spanning the gap. Combining the CDR3 with reference TRBV5-1 and TRBJ2-7 gives the whole variable domain KAGVTQTPRYLIKTRGQQVTLSCSPISGHRSVSWYQQTPGQGLQFLFEYFSETQRNKGNFPGRFSGRQFSNSRSEMNVSTLELGDSALYLCASSLGAGRDEQYFGPGTRLTVT.